Shown below are 21 T cell receptor beta chains from a single sample sequenced in a study of OX40 agonist ivuxolimab in advanced cancers. Sequencing was performed with immunoSEQ multiplex PCR; in TCRdb, only in-frame clones are kept and a portion is missing. The profile covers about 69,000 clones, with around 89% appearing a single time and about 6.5% taken by the ten largest. The sequences come from CD4+ or CD8+ T cells sorted from blood, collected in a trial of the OX40 agonist ivuxolimab. The receptors were gathered from an adult with an advanced solid tumor such as melanoma, head and neck, liver or kidney cancer.

The chain employs TRBV9 and TRBJ1-2, with TRBD1 matching over 9 bases. Trimming took 0 bases from V and 6 from J; bases not matched to a gene: 9. There are 16 residues in the CDR3. The germline CDR1 and CDR2 sequences are SGDLS and YYNGEE. The DNA of the CDR3 is TGTGCCAGCAGCGTAGACTGGACAACAGGGGGCGATGGCTACACCTTC. Translating gives CASSVDWTTGGDGYTF.

The chain recombines TRBV7-9 with TRBJ2-5; D tentatively fits TRBD1 or TRBD2 (7 bases each). This CDR3 has 14 residues. Germline CDR1 reads SEHNR; CDR2 reads FQNEAQ (reference sequence). V was clipped by 5 bases and J by 5 bases, with 15 bases between them. The CDR3 spells CASSPTGEGETQYF. Written as DNA, the CDR3 is TGTGCCAGCAGCCCCACAGGGGAGGGGGAGACCCAGTACTTC.

This clone was recorded only once. The chain combines TRBV15 with TRBJ2-5; TRBD1 might be the D (6 bases). The CDR3 totals 13 residues. Looked up from germline, CDR1 is LNHNV and CDR2 is YYDKDF (reference sequence). V was clipped by 5 bases and J by 13 bases, with 20 bases between them. Written as DNA, the CDR3 is TGTGCCACCAGCGAGGGGGTTCTTCACCAATCGTACTTC. Translated: CATSEGVLHQSYF.

The chain carries TRBV11-3 and TRBJ2-3; D is possibly TRBD1 (5 bases). The germline CDR1 and CDR2 sequences are SGHNT and YENEEA. The CDR3 is made up of 14 amino acids. The V end lost 2 bases, the J end lost 6 bases, and 12 bases lay between the germline ends. This chain's CDR3 is CASSLRGPGDTQYF. CDR3 coding DNA: TGTGCCAGCAGCTTAAGGGGCCCAGGGGATACGCAGTATTTT.

This clone was seen once. J is TRBJ2-7 and V is TRBV7-9; the match to TRBD1 covers 9 bases. The CDR3 totals 13 residues. CDR1 SEHNR and CDR2 FQNEAQ come from the germline V gene (reference sequence). The J segment lost 2 bases and the V segment lost 10 bases, leaving 6 bases of the junction unmatched. CDR3 in DNA: TGTGCCACCTCCGACAGGGGGACCTACGAGCAGTACTTC. It translates to CATSDRGTYEQYF.

This clone is a singleton in its sample. This chain connects TRBV7-9 to TRBJ1-4, with no clear D. CDR3 length: 15 residues. Germline CDR1 reads SEHNR; CDR2 reads FQNEAQ (reference sequence). V lost 7 bases and J lost 6, with 18 bases in between. The CDR3 sequence: CASTSPGLHHEKLFF. DNA of the CDR3: TGTGCCAGCACCTCCCCCGGCCTTCATCATGAAAAACTGTTTTTT.

As concerns this clone: The same CDR3 is also encoded by other DNA sequences in this sample. The J gene is TRBJ2-7, the V gene TRBV9, with 10 bases matching TRBD1. V lost 0 bases, J lost 4 bases, and 1 base stayed unmatched. The CDR3 is made up of 14 amino acids. Germline V gene data show CDR1 as SGDLS and CDR2 as YYNGEE. The CDR3 here is CASSVGQGAYEQYF. CDR3 DNA: TGTGCCAGCAGCGTAGGACAGGGGGCGTACGAGCAGTACTTC. Using reference TRBV9 and TRBJ2-7 for the parts outside the CDR3, the full variable domain is DSGVTQTPKHLITATGQRVTLRCSPRSGDLSVYWYQQSLDQGLQFLIQYYNGEERAKGNILERFSAQQFPDLHSELNLSSLELGDSALYFCASSVGQGAYEQYFGPGTRLTVT.

The V gene is TRBV7-2, the J gene TRBJ1-2; D unresolved. Germline-derived CDR1 and CDR2 are SGHTA and FQGNSA. The CDR3 runs 15 residues. V lost 4 bases to trimming and J lost 4 bases, with 16 bases between them. Written as DNA, the CDR3 is TGTGCCAGCAGCTCCTACTCGGGTTGGACCTATGGCTACACCTTC. It yields the protein CASSSYSGWTYGYTF.

The J gene is TRBJ2-5, the V gene TRBV9; D remains unclear. Germline lookup yields CDR1 SGDLS and CDR2 YYNGEE. The CDR3 loop spans 15 amino acids. Trimming pared 0 bases from V and 1 base from J, leaving 10 bases between. CDR3 region: CASSVGSGFQETQYF. The CDR3 DNA sequence: TGTGCCAGCAGCGTAGGGTCCGGCTTCCAAGAGACCCAGTACTTC.

The chain uses TRBV11-2 and TRBJ1-5, with D perhaps matching TRBD1 (5 bases). The CDR3 has 15 residues. The V gene's germline CDR1 is SGHAT and CDR2 FQNNGV. The ends were cut back, 6 bases at V and 0 bases at J, with 12 bases in the middle. The chain's CDR3 is CASSYDSYSNQPQHF. In nucleotides, the CDR3 is TGTGCCAGCAGTTACGACAGCTATAGCAATCAGCCCCAGCATTTT.

This rearrangement joins TRBV6-5 to TRBJ1-5; D possibly corresponds to TRBD1 (5 bases). This CDR3 contains 15 residues. Trimming cost V 6 bases and J 3 bases, with 15 bases left between them. Germline V gives CDR1 MNHEY, CDR2 SVGAGI. Written as DNA, the CDR3 is TGTGCCAGCAGAAGGACAACGTTTTCCAATCAGCCCCAGCATTTT. This gives the protein CASRRTTFSNQPQHF.

This clone occurred a few times. DNA for the CDR3: TGTGCCACCAGGGGGGTCGGGTCCTACAATGAGCAGTTCTTC. It codes for CATRGVGSYNEQFF. This chain connects TRBV10-3 to TRBJ2-1; D may be TRBD1 (7 bases). The CDR3 has 14 residues. The V end lost 10 bases, the J end lost 1 base, and 14 bases lay between the germline ends. CDR1 and CDR2 (germline): ENHRY, SYGVKD.

The chain employs TRBV6-6 and TRBJ2-2, with TRBD2 as a possible D gene (6 bases). The V end was cut by 2 bases, the J end by 5 bases, with 6 bases between. CDR3 length: 13 residues. Germline CDR1 is MNHNY and CDR2 is SVGAGI (reference sequence). CDR3 amino acids: CASSYAGTGELFF. The CDR3 coding sequence is TGTGCCAGCAGTTACGCGGGGACCGGGGAGCTGTTTTTT.

The genes are TRBV30 and TRBJ2-4; D is unresolved. Germline-derived CDR1 and CDR2 are GTSNPN and SVGIG (reference sequence). The length of the CDR3 is 15 residues. Trimming removed 4 bases from V and 1 base from J, with 14 bases in between. CDR3 nucleotide sequence: TGTGCCTGGATCGTAGGCATGGGGGCCAAAAACATTCAGTACTTC. Encoded protein: CAWIVGMGAKNIQYF.

The rearrangement joins TRBV27 to TRBJ2-7; weak D call: TRBD2 (6 bases). V gave up 3 bases and J gave up 2 bases, with 17 bases separating them. This CDR3 is built from 16 residues. The V gene's germline CDR1 is MNHEY and CDR2 SMNVEV (reference sequence). CDR3 sequence (DNA): TGTGCCAGCAGTTTCCGGAGTTGGGACTTTCCCTACGAGCAGTACTTC. It yields the protein CASSFRSWDFPYEQYF.

This chain joins TRBV27 and TRBJ2-4, with D perhaps matching TRBD1 (6 bases). Germline assignment: CDR1 MNHEY and CDR2 SMNVEV (reference sequence). The CDR3 extends over 15 amino acids. The ends were cut back, 4 bases at V and 1 base at J, with 11 bases in the middle. CDR3 amino acids: CASSSPQGAKNIQYF. Written as DNA, the CDR3 is TGTGCCAGCAGTTCACCCCAGGGGGCCAAAAACATTCAGTACTTC.

Details on this clone: The same CDR3 arises from other DNA sequences in this sample as well. The chain couples TRBV19 to TRBJ2-1; 7 nucleotides match TRBD2. With V trimmed by 3 bases and J by 3 bases, 2 bases remained unmatched. The CDR3 sequence is 14 residues long. CDR1 LNHDA and CDR2 SQIVND come from the germline V gene (reference sequence). CDR3 loop: CASSIGGSYNEQFF. Here the CDR3 DNA reads TGTGCCAGTAGTATCGGCGGGAGCTACAATGAGCAGTTCTTC.

The rearrangement uses TRBV6-5 and TRBJ2-1; the D gene could be TRBD1 or TRBD2 (5 bases each). The CDR3 consists of 12 residues. Germline-derived CDR1 and CDR2 are MNHEY and SVGAGI. Trimming cost V 5 bases and J 8 bases, with 10 bases left between them. The CDR3 reads CASSGTLDEQFF. As DNA, the CDR3 is TGTGCCAGCAGTGGGACCTTGGATGAGCAGTTCTTC.

The gene calls are TRBV28 and TRBJ2-2; a weak D match, TRBD1 (6 bases). CDR1 is MDHEN and CDR2 is SYDVKM in the germline V gene. V lost 9 bases and J 3 bases, leaving 11 bases between the germline ends. The CDR3 is 13 amino acids. The CDR3 DNA follows: TGTGCCAGTTCCCAGGGGTACACCGGGGAGCTGTTTTTT. Translated, it gives CASSQGYTGELFF. Drawing the rest from reference TRBV28 and TRBJ2-2, the complete variable domain is DVKVTQSSRYLVKRTGEKVFLECVQDMDHENMFWYRQDPGLGLRLIYFSYDVKMKEKGDIPEGYSVSREKKERFSLILESASTNQTSMYLCASSQGYTGELFFGEGSRLTVL.

The chain has TRBV9 and TRBJ2-7, with 9 positions matching TRBD2. This CDR3 spans 17 amino acids. Trimming took 0 bases from V and 0 from J; bases not matched to a gene: 7. Germline CDR1 is SGDLS and CDR2 is YYNGEE. The CDR3 spells CASSVEELAGYSYEQYF. DNA of the CDR3: TGTGCCAGCAGCGTAGAGGAACTAGCGGGCTACTCCTACGAGCAGTACTTC.

This rearrangement joins TRBV4-3 to TRBJ1-1, with TRBD1 as a possible D gene (5 bases). Per the germline V gene, CDR1 is LGHNA and CDR2 is YSLEER. Trimming removed 0 bases from V and 1 base from J, with 12 bases in between. This CDR3 contains 16 residues. CDR3: CASSQDLPGQNTEAFF. CDR3 DNA: TGCGCCAGCAGCCAAGATCTCCCGGGGCAGAACACTGAAGCTTTCTTT.